This T cell receptor (beta chain) was sequenced during a study of T cell changes during pregnancy in multiple sclerosis. Sequencing used immunoSEQ multiplex PCR; TCRdb keeps in-frame clones, though not all of them. The table shows some 29,000 clones, with roughly 89% occurring only once. Trimming pared 0 bases from V and 4 bases from J, leaving 6 bases between. Germline CDR1 and CDR2: MNHEY and SMNVEV (reference sequence). There are 13 residues in the CDR3. The rearrangement uses TRBV27 and TRBJ1-1; weak D call: TRBD1 (5 bases). This TCR was sampled from a female donor in good health, enrolled as a control in a pregnancy study. Source: CD8+ T cells from peripheral blood mononuclear cells, taken in the second trimester of pregnancy. The CDR3 loop is CASSLSGATEAFF. CDR3 coding DNA: TGTGCCAGCAGTTTATCAGGGGCCACTGAAGCTTTCTTT.